This TCR beta chain was identified during a study of human T cells and chemical hapten exposure listed by TCRdb under 2021. Some background on the complete study: For sensitization, 2% DPC in acetone was applied to a 2 cm by 2 cm area of upper inner arm skin. Weekly therapeutic DPC doses were additionally applied to the scalp of patients throughout the approximately 24-week study period. Patch testing was done on the upper back using Finn chambers containing 0.01% DPC, and results were scored after 6 days according to International Contact Dermatitis Research Group standards. The mostly female patient cohort included alopecia areata with under or over 50% scalp involvement, alopecia totalis and alopecia universalis. Libraries were pooled for sequencing, and variation in per-sample TCR yields was attributed mainly to small differences in library volumes within the pool. In alopecia patients, the study followed how the peripheral blood TCR repertoire changed in vivo over primary and secondary sensitization to diphenylcyclopropenone (DPC), a hapten. Blood samples were taken from patients before sensitization (week 0) and at 2, 6 and about 24 weeks after DPC sensitization. Around 30 alopecia patients provided blood for TCR sequencing at one to four time points (pre-sensitization, 2, 6 and 24 weeks). Broader findings and caveats from the paper: DPC sensitization did not change how many TCRs were above 1 in 1000 frequency, and no evidence was found of alterations in global repertoire structure. All patients had alopecia, a presumed autoimmune disease, so their immune response might differ from that of healthy individuals. Patch test score correlated positively with the number of PT1 expanded TCRs, reaching significance at thresholds 8, 16 and 32 but not at 4. After repeated subsampling, the strength of the expansion versus patch-test correlation and the threshold at which it became significant changed. Compared with pre-sensitization or healthy control sets, expanded TCRs formed significantly more large CDR3 similarity clusters, which is consistent with antigen-driven responses.

Library preparation employed RACE. Sequencer: NextSeq 500. During library preparation, unique molecular identifiers were attached to individual cDNA molecules so that TCRs could be counted quantitatively and reproducibly. For every blood RNA sample, sequencing covered both the TCR alpha and TCR beta chains. Concerning the study's data processing: Samples had a median of around 92,000 TCRs, with a range from roughly 23,224 to 700,000. V, J and CDR3 annotation of the TCR reads was performed with the Decombinator software suite. For PS versus PT1 abundance plots, all samples were subsampled to the same number of TCRs (28,000). TCRs were defined as expanded if absent before sensitization and observed at least eight times at the 2-week time point. The public sequencing data were trimmed at Q25 with fastp and processed into clonotypes with MiXCR by TCRdb, which kept only in-frame beta chains. Every distinct CDR3 protein forms one entry, paired with its most common genes and DNA. The V and J calls were not made by the authors but by TCRdb's processing. Recorded for this sample are nearly 85,000 distinct CDR3 sequences; 11% of them occurred a single time. About 1.6% of the sample lies in the top ten.

Turning to this clonotype: No cognate antigen has been identified for it. Per-base qualities were not stored, and no clone one base away is much larger.

The label giving this sample's time point can be read as: patch test 2, 6 weeks after DPC sensitization. The treatment or condition label on this specimen signifies: therapeutic diphenylcyclopropenone sensitization with weekly scalp DPC. At every patch-test visit, the blood draw took place before the patch test was put on. To be eligible, patients had to be aged 18 to 70, diagnosed with alopecia and judged suitable for DPC therapy, while pregnant patients were excluded. Total RNA was extracted from unfractionated whole blood collected in Tempus Blood RNA tubes. The source is a man younger than 30 with alopecia areata. Some clones in this sample may be carry-over from other donors' samples. This specimen was whole blood, taken in connection with sensitization to the hapten diphenylcyclopropenone (DPC).

The CDR3 region has the sequence CATSDTRTGNTGELFF. The nucleotide sequence reads as follows: TGTGCCACCAGTGACACTCGGACAGGAAACACCGGGGAGCTGTTTTTT. The chain is assembled from TRBV24-1 and TRBJ2-2; 7 of the junction bases match TRBD1. V trim: 4 bases; J trim: 2 bases; unmatched bases: 6. Taken from the germline V gene, the CDR1 and CDR2 loops are KGHDR and SFDVKD. The CDR3 numbers 16 residues from cysteine through phenylalanine. The CDR3 DNA has 48 bases and is translated from base 1.